A single T cell receptor beta chain is shown here with its context. CDR1 is SGHVS, CDR2 FQNEAQ, per germline. V was shortened by 3 bases and J by 4 bases, with 11 bases between the two germline ends. This CDR3 region has 14 residues. This table comes from immunoSEQ multiplex PCR, and its TCRdb copy is limited to in-frame clones, with some not included. The sample has roughly 80,000 clones; more than 85% are singletons. The data were taken from a study of blood T cell repertoires in COVID-19. This receptor was obtained from a man aged 50 or older with COVID-19, enrolled during active disease. The gene calls are TRBV7-8 and TRBJ2-3; D not resolved. The sample comprised peripheral blood. CDR3 loop: CASSFIRQADTQYF. The DNA of the CDR3 is TGTGCCAGCAGCTTTATTCGGCAGGCAGATACGCAGTATTTT.